Below are 24 T cell receptor beta chains sequenced from a single sample in a study of T cells in women clearing cervical HPV infection. Data came from immunoSEQ multiplex PCR; TCRdb stores just in-frame clones and leaves some out. Its listing shows tens of thousands of clones. The sequenced material came from blood buffy coat. Receptors were obtained from a woman aged 18-70 years with a cervical HPV16 infection that either progressed to CIN3+ or cleared (not recorded which).

As for this clone: The observed sequence ends 3 residues before the CDR3 terminus, with the missing tail filled in from the germline J gene. V is TRBV30 and J is TRBJ1-2; D is unclear. Germline values: CDR1 GTSNPN, CDR2 SVGIG (reference sequence). The CDR3 loop spans 13 amino acids. The CDR3 sequence: CALGLAEGHDYTF. The sequenced CDR3 bases are TGTGCCCTTGGACTAGCGGAGGGCCATGAC.

As for this clone: The read finishes 3 residues shy of the CDR3 end, and the germline J gene is used to complete it. This chain joins TRBV2 and TRBJ1-5; TRBD1 might be the D (6 bases). CDR3 size: 16 residues. Per germline, CDR1 SNHLY and CDR2 FYNNEI. Trimming removed 4 bases at V and 3 bases at J, with 16 bases between. The CDR3 sequence: CASSGFRGRSNQPQHF. Partial CDR3 DNA: TGTGCCAGCAGTGGCTTCAGGGGTCGCTCCAATCAGCCC.

For this clone: The observed sequence ends 3 residues before the CDR3 terminus, with the missing tail filled in from the germline J gene. J is TRBJ2-2 and V is TRBV6-2 or TRBV6-3; 12 bases map to TRBD1. The CDR3 has 16 residues. Germline loops: CDR1 MNHEY, CDR2 SVGEGT. The DNA read from the CDR3 is TGTGCCAGCAGTGGGACAGGGGGCCGTTTTGGTGAAAAG. Residues: CASSGTGGRFGEK. The full CDR3 sequence reads CASSGTGGRFGEKLFF.

About this clone itself: The read ends 3 residues early relative to the CDR3; the germline J gene fills the gap. The chain uses TRBV5-1 and TRBJ2-1, with 9 bases matching TRBD2. The ends lost 0 bases at V and 4 bases at J; junction bases unmatched: 8. The CDR3 loop spans 17 amino acids. Germline V gene lookup returns CDR1 SGHRS and CDR2 YFSETQ. The sequenced CDR3 bases are TGCGCCAGCAGCTTGGCCAGCGGGGGGCAAGGGTACAATGAG. Translation: CASSLASGGQGYNE. The whole CDR3 region reads CASSLASGGQGYNEQFF.

The covered CDR3 bases are TGCAGTGCTCTCGGAGGGTTGGGCAATCAGCCC. It translates to CSALGGLGNQP. The whole CDR3 protein is CSALGGLGNQPQHF. The J gene is TRBJ1-5, the V gene TRBV20-1; D gene ambiguous. Read sequence stops 3 residues before the CDR3 end, and the germline J gene provides the missing end. The germline gives CDR1 DFQATT, CDR2 SNEGSKA (reference sequence). This CDR3 contains 14 residues. The V end lost 5 bases, the J end lost 2 bases, and 13 bases lay between the germline ends.

As regards this clone: The read halts 3 residues ahead of the CDR3 end, with the missing end drawn from the germline J gene. The gene calls are TRBV7-3 and TRBJ2-1, with 12 bases lining up with TRBD2. CDR1 is SGHTA, CDR2 FQGTGA, per germline. CDR3 length equals 19 residues. Trimming took 5 bases from V and 1 from J; bases not matched to a gene: 12. The DNA read from the CDR3 is TGTGCCAGCAGCCTAAGGGCACTAGCGGGAGGATCGTCCTACAATGAG. It yields the protein CASSLRALAGGSSYNE. The complete CDR3 protein is CASSLRALAGGSSYNEQFF.

As regards this clone: Read sequence stops 3 residues before the CDR3 end, and the germline J gene provides the missing end. This chain uses TRBV7-7 with TRBJ2-2, with TRBD1 identical over 7 bases. The germline V gene encodes CDR1 SSHAT and CDR2 FNYEAQ (reference sequence). The CDR3 loop spans 14 amino acids. With 3 bases clipped from V and 7 bases from J, the junction kept 5 bases outside the gene matches. The CDR3 reads CASSFGTGVGELFF. CDR3 DNA (partial): TGTGCCAGCAGCTTTGGAACAGGGGTCGGGGAG.

As to this clone: The read ends 3 residues before the CDR3 terminus; that terminus is restored from the germline J gene. This rearrangement joins TRBV7-9 to TRBJ2-7, with no clear D. V lost 5 bases and J lost 0, with 8 bases in between. There are 13 residues in the CDR3. Germline V gives CDR1 SEHNR, CDR2 FQNEAQ (reference sequence). The CDR3 here is CASSPPGSYEQYF. CDR3 DNA (partial): TGTGCCAGCAGCCCCCCAGGCTCCTACGAG. The whole variable domain, remainder taken from reference TRBV7-9 and TRBJ2-7, is DTGVSQNPRHKITKRGQNVTFRCDPISEHNRLYWYRQTLGQGPEFLTYFQNEAQLEKSRLLSDRFSAERPKGSFSTLEIQRTEQGDSAMYLCASSPPGSYEQYFGPGTRLTVT.

Comments on this clone: The read comes to an end 3 residues before the CDR3 does, leaving the germline J gene to fill in the end. The chain recombines TRBV20-1 with TRBJ2-3, with TRBD2 matching 8 bases. The CDR3 extends over 15 amino acids. Germline V gene lookup returns CDR1 DFQATT and CDR2 SNEGSKA (reference sequence). V lost 5 bases, J lost 2 bases, and 9 bases stayed unmatched. The part of the CDR3 DNA that was read is TGCAGTGCTGGCTCCTCTAGCGGGTTCACAGATACG. This gives the protein CSAGSSSGFTDT. The whole CDR3 is CSAGSSSGFTDTQYF.

Comment on this clone: The read ends 3 residues early relative to the CDR3; the germline J gene fills the gap. This chain uses TRBV29-1 with TRBJ2-7, with a tentative D call TRBD1 (5 bases). The V end was cut by 4 bases, the J end by 4 bases, with 8 bases between. Germline V gene sequence: CDR1 SQVTM, CDR2 ANQGSEA. The CDR3 loop spans 11 amino acids. Incomplete CDR3 DNA: TGCAGCGTTGTCAGGGCTTACGAG. Its translation: CSVVRAYE. The entire CDR3 sequence reads CSVVRAYEQYF.

A note on this clone: The read ends 3 residues shy of where the CDR3 ends; the end is completed using the germline J gene. The chain has TRBV7-9 and TRBJ2-4; maybe TRBD2 (6 bases). The germline V gene encodes CDR1 SEHNR and CDR2 FQNEAQ (reference sequence). Trimming removed 11 bases at V and 6 bases at J, with 14 bases between. CDR3 length: 12 amino acids. The CDR3 DNA, read in part, is TGTGCCTCCCGGCAGGGAGGAAACATT. The encoded protein is CASRQGGNI. The CDR3, in full, reads CASRQGGNIQYF.

To note about this clone: Coverage ceases 3 residues before the CDR3 finishes, and the germline J gene fills in the end. The chain is built from TRBV19 and TRBJ1-1; 7 bases agree with TRBD1. From germline, CDR1 is LNHDA and CDR2 SQIVND (reference sequence). The CDR3 loop spans 13 amino acids. The ends lost 4 bases at V and 1 base at J; junction bases unmatched: 0. CDR3 DNA (partial): TGTGCCAGTAGTAGGACAGGGAACACTGAA. Encoded protein: CASSRTGNTE. The CDR3, in full, reads CASSRTGNTEAFF.

As concerns this clone: Read sequence stops 3 residues before the CDR3 end, and the germline J gene provides the missing end. V gene TRBV18 combines with J gene TRBJ2-4; possibly TRBD1 for D (6 bases). Germline CDR1 reads KGHSH; CDR2 reads LQKENI. The CDR3 spans 18 residues. The CDR3 loop is CASSPLPPSYRANYGQYF. The part of the CDR3 DNA that was read is TGTGCCAGCTCACCACTCCCGCCGTCCTACAGGGCTAACTATGGT.

A remark on this clone: The read stops 3 residues short of the end of the CDR3; the missing end is completed from the germline J gene. The chain carries TRBV28 and TRBJ1-1; 8 nucleotides match TRBD1. Unmatched junction bases numbered 6, after V lost 6 bases and J lost 0 bases. This CDR3 comprises 15 residues. Germline-derived CDR1 and CDR2 are MDHEN and SYDVKM. The CDR3 loop is CASSQLTGVNTEAFF. The CDR3 DNA, read in part, is TGTGCCAGCAGCCAATTGACAGGGGTGAACACTGAA.

Points on this clone: The read ends 3 residues before the CDR3 terminus; that terminus is restored from the germline J gene. This chain connects TRBV7-9 to TRBJ2-2; the match to TRBD1 covers 7 bases. J lost 0 bases, V lost 6 bases, and 4 bases had no gene match. Per the germline V gene, CDR1 is SEHNR and CDR2 is FQNEAQ (reference sequence). The CDR3 consists of 15 residues. The part of the CDR3 DNA that was read is TGTGCCAGCAGACCGGGGACAGCGAACACCGGGGAG. It translates to CASRPGTANTGE. Given in full, the CDR3 is CASRPGTANTGELFF. The whole variable domain, filled in from reference TRBV7-9 and TRBJ2-2, reads DTGVSQNPRHKITKRGQNVTFRCDPISEHNRLYWYRQTLGQGPEFLTYFQNEAQLEKSRLLSDRFSAERPKGSFSTLEIQRTEQGDSAMYLCASRPGTANTGELFFGEGSRLTVL.

Note on this clone: The CDR3 is cut off 3 residues early in the read; its end comes from the germline J gene. The chain uses TRBV28 and TRBJ1-4; D ambiguous. Per the germline V gene, CDR1 is MDHEN and CDR2 is SYDVKM. The germline V and J ends were trimmed by 6 bases and 3 bases, with 11 bases remaining between them. The CDR3 has 14 residues. The CDR3 protein is CASRTDLSNEKLFF. The sequenced CDR3 bases are TGTGCCAGCAGGACGGACTTATCTAATGAAAAA.

With respect to this clone: The missing CDR3 end, 3 residues past where the read stops, is filled in from the germline J gene. The chain uses TRBV20-1 and TRBJ1-2; D perhaps matches TRBD1 (5 bases). The V gene's germline CDR1 is DFQATT and CDR2 SNEGSKA (reference sequence). The CDR3 length is 13 residues. The sequenced CDR3 bases are TGCAGTGCTACAACGTGGGGGGTTGGAGGC. It yields the protein CSATTWGVGG. The full-length CDR3 reads as CSATTWGVGGYTF.

A word on this clone: From the germline J gene comes the end of the CDR3, since the read stops 3 residues before it. V usage is TRBV7-2 and J usage is TRBJ2-1; D might be TRBD2 (6 bases). Germline V gives CDR1 SGHTA, CDR2 FQGNSA. Trimming left V 5 bases short and J 0 bases short, with 11 bases between. This CDR3 is 15 amino acids long. CDR3: CASSPTSSSYNEQFF. CDR3 DNA (partial): TGTGCCAGCAGCCCGACTAGTAGCTCCTACAATGAG.

A note on this clone: The read finishes 3 residues shy of the CDR3 end, and the germline J gene is used to complete it. The chain employs TRBV14 and TRBJ2-5; 7 nucleotides match TRBD2. Per germline, CDR1 SGHDN and CDR2 FVKESK. The CDR3 has 14 residues. V lost 3 bases, J lost 2 bases, and 3 bases stayed unmatched. CDR3 sequence: CASSHGGVQETQYF. The sequenced CDR3 bases are TGTGCCAGCAGCCATGGGGGGGTGCAAGAGACC.

To note about this clone: The observed sequence ends 3 residues before the CDR3 terminus, with the missing tail filled in from the germline J gene. V usage is TRBV12-5 and J usage is TRBJ2-5, with 9 bases identical to TRBD2. There are 14 residues in the CDR3. Germline CDR1 reads LGHNT; CDR2 reads FRNRAP. V gave up 5 bases and J gave up 4 bases; unmatched junction bases: 5. The CDR3 sequence: CASGPRGGPETQYF. The part of the CDR3 DNA that was read is TGTGCTAGTGGTCCGCGGGGGGGCCCAGAGACC. The whole variable domain, remainder taken from reference TRBV12-5 and TRBJ2-5, is DARVTQTPRHKVTEMGQEVTMRCQPILGHNTVFWYRQTMMQGLELLAYFRNRAPLDDSGMPKDRFSAEMPDATLATLKIQPSEPRDSAVYFCASGPRGGPETQYFGPGTRLLVL.

As regards this clone: The read ends 3 residues before the CDR3 terminus; that terminus is restored from the germline J gene. This chain links TRBV5-1 with TRBJ2-5; 10 positions match TRBD2. CDR1 SGHRS and CDR2 YFSETQ come from the germline V gene. This CDR3 region has 15 residues. V gave up 1 base and J gave up 5 bases; unmatched junction bases: 5. CDR3 sequence reads: CASSLWLAGVETQYF. CDR3 DNA, as far as it was read: TGCGCCAGCAGCTTGTGGCTAGCGGGAGTGGAGACC.

Details on this clone: The read ends 3 residues shy of where the CDR3 ends; the end is completed using the germline J gene. This rearrangement joins TRBV20-1 to TRBJ2-1; no definite D call. Germline-derived CDR1 and CDR2 are DFQATT and SNEGSKA (reference sequence). The CDR3 loop spans 14 amino acids. V gave up 0 bases and J gave up 8 bases, with 14 bases separating them. CDR3 DNA, as far as it was read: TGCAGTGCTAGAGATGGCGGAGACCATTATGAG. It specifies CSARDGGDHYE. The whole CDR3 protein reads CSARDGGDHYEQFF.

Points on this clone: The CDR3 end falls 3 residues outside the read, so it is completed with the germline J gene. The chain employs TRBV19 and TRBJ1-2; D call uncertain. The germline CDR1 and CDR2 sequences are LNHDA and SQIVND (reference sequence). The CDR3 is made up of 11 amino acids. CDR3 DNA, as far as it was read: TGTGCCAGTAGTATCAGGAACGAC. It translates to CASSIRND. The whole CDR3 sequence reads CASSIRNDYTF. The variable domain in full, with the rest retrieved from reference TRBV19 and TRBJ1-2, is DGGITQSPKYLFRKEGQNVTLSCEQNLNHDAMYWYRQDPGQGLRLIYYSQIVNDFQKGDIAEGYSVSREKKESFPLTVTSAQKNPTAFYLCASSIRNDYTFGSGTRLTVV.

To note about this clone: The DNA ends 3 residues before the CDR3 does, and the rest of the CDR3 is filled in from the germline J gene. The chain has TRBV20-1 and TRBJ1-6; D unclear. The CDR3 covers 14 residues. CDR1 and CDR2 from the germline V gene are DFQATT and SNEGSKA (reference sequence). V was trimmed by 0 bases and J by 7 bases, leaving 10 bases between them. The CDR3 region is CSARELGPNSPLHF. The DNA read from the CDR3 is TGCAGTGCTAGAGAATTAGGGCCGAATTCACCC.